Listed here are 3 T cell receptor beta chains from one sample, sequenced in a study. In TCRdb, the RT-PCR reads were re-called with MiXCR into one record per CDR3 protein. The table shows fewer than 800,000 distinct CDR3 sequences, with approximately 15% occurring only once. The material sequenced was memory CD4+ T cells from blood. These receptors originate from a female donor in good health, serving as a healthy control.

This clonotype was seen more than once but under ten times. The chain links TRBV5-1 to TRBJ1-1, with D possibly matching TRBD1 (5 bases). V was pared by 4 bases and J by 0 bases, with 7 bases between. Germline assignment: CDR1 SGHRS and CDR2 YFSETQ. The CDR3 has 13 amino acids. The CDR3 spells CASSAGLNTEAFF. Written as DNA, the CDR3 is TGCGCCAGCAGCGCAGGGTTGAACACTGAAGCTTTCTTT.

This CDR3 is CASSFRQGPKNIQYF. Written as DNA, the CDR3 is TGTGCCAGCAGTTTCCGACAGGGACCTAAAAACATTCAGTACTTC. The chain combines TRBV12-3 or TRBV12-4 with TRBJ2-4; 7 bases line up with TRBD1. J was trimmed by 4 bases and V by 3 bases; bases with no gene match: 6. CDR3 size: 15 residues.

This chain links TRBV5-6 with TRBJ1-6; D is uncertain. V was pared by 0 bases and J by 0 bases, with 13 bases between. CDR3 size: 18 residues. The germline V gene has CDR1 SGHDT and CDR2 YYEEEE. This CDR3 is CASSLVGSLSSYNSPLHF. For the CDR3, the DNA is TGTGCCAGCAGCTTGGTCGGCAGCTTGAGCTCCTATAATTCACCCCTCCACTTT.